This entry lists 18 T cell receptor beta chains sequenced from one sample in a study of control samples from healthy donors and cancer patients. Libraries were prepared by immunoSEQ multiplex PCR; TCRdb keeps only in-frame clonotypes and omits some of them. The sample lists fewer than 200,000 clones, roughly 91% occurring once. Sequenced material: blood. The receptors stem from a man aged 18 to 29 in good health.

This clone has ten or more counts. J is TRBJ1-4 and V is TRBV7-9, with unresolved D. V lost 3 bases to trimming and J lost 6 bases, with 11 bases between them. Germline CDR1 reads SEHNR; CDR2 reads FQNEAQ (reference sequence). The CDR3 is made up of 14 amino acids. CDR3 nucleotides: TGTGCCAGCAGCTTCGCGACGCCCTATGAAAAACTGTTTTTT. Translated, it gives CASSFATPYEKLFF.

V and J are TRBV27 and TRBJ1-1; D is unresolved. The ends were cut back, 6 bases at V and 7 bases at J, with 15 bases in the middle. CDR3 length: 13 amino acids. Germline V gene sequence: CDR1 MNHEY, CDR2 SMNVEV (reference sequence). The CDR3 protein is CASRRLGKDEAFF. Written as DNA, the CDR3 is TGTGCCAGCAGACGGTTGGGGAAGGATGAAGCTTTCTTT.

The chain uses TRBV3-1 (or the pseudogene TRBV3-2) and TRBJ1-2; no clear D. Trimming pared 5 bases from V and 3 bases from J, leaving 10 bases between. CDR1 is LGHDT and CDR2 is YNNKEL in the germline V gene (reference sequence). The length of the CDR3 is 13 residues. CDR3 bases: TGTGCCAGCAGCGAAATCTCGGACTATGGCTACACCTTC. Residues: CASSEISDYGYTF.

This chain uses TRBV5-4 with TRBJ2-3; possibly TRBD2 for D (6 bases). Looked up from germline, CDR1 is SGHNT and CDR2 is YYREEE (reference sequence). Trimming shortened V by 0 bases and J by 2 bases, and 13 bases separated the two germline ends. The CDR3 loop spans 16 amino acids. The CDR3 nucleotides read TGTGCCAGCAGCTTGGGCGGGGCTCCCCTCACAGATACGCAGTATTTT. It encodes CASSLGGAPLTDTQYF.

The V gene is TRBV23-1, the J gene TRBJ2-1; D call uncertain. TRBV23-1 is classed as an ORF, of uncertain function. There are 18 residues in the CDR3. Trimming shortened V by 6 bases and J by 1 base, and 22 bases separated the two germline ends. CDR3 sequence reads: CASRGILPSPSSYNEQFF. The CDR3 region has the DNA TGCGCCAGCAGGGGAATCCTCCCCAGTCCCAGTTCCTACAATGAGCAGTTCTTC.

The gene calls are TRBV18 and TRBJ1-2, with a weak D call TRBD1 (6 bases). The CDR3 totals 15 residues. Germline V lookup: CDR1 KGHSH, CDR2 LQKENI. V lost 4 bases to trimming and J lost 10 bases, with 22 bases between them. CDR3 nucleotide sequence: TGTGCCAGCTCACTACAGGGTGTGTATGTTTTCGACTACACCTTC. This sequence encodes CASSLQGVYVFDYTF.

The chain recombines TRBV9 with TRBJ2-3, with D unresolved. The length of the CDR3 is 15 residues. With 2 bases removed from V and 0 bases from J, the gap between germline ends came to 10 bases. The germline V gene has CDR1 SGDLS and CDR2 YYNGEE. CDR3 in amino acids: CASSVWDTSTDTQYF. The CDR3 DNA is TGTGCCAGCAGCGTCTGGGATACTAGCACAGATACGCAGTATTTT.

This clone has only one observation. The V and J genes are TRBV25-1 and TRBJ2-1; D may be TRBD1 or TRBD2 (5 bases each). Per germline, CDR1 MGHDK and CDR2 SYGVNS. The length of the CDR3 is 15 residues. The V end was cut by 0 bases, the J end by 7 bases, with 13 bases between. The CDR3 loop reads CASSEYIRGDNEQFF. The CDR3, as DNA: TGTGCCAGCAGTGAATATATTCGAGGGGATAATGAGCAGTTCTTC. The entire variable domain, with the rest obtained from reference TRBV25-1 and TRBJ2-1, is as follows: EADIYQTPRYLVIGTGKKITLECSQTMGHDKMYWYQQDPGMELHLIHYSYGVNSTEKGDLSSESTVSRIRTEHFPLTLESARPSHTSQYLCASSEYIRGDNEQFFGPGTRLTVL.

The genes are TRBV6-5 and TRBJ2-6; D is possibly TRBD2 (6 bases). CDR1 and CDR2 (germline): MNHEY, SVGAGI. CDR3 length: 14 residues. Trimming removed 8 bases at V and 3 bases at J, with 11 bases between. This CDR3 is CASQRGGGANVLTF. CDR3 nucleotide sequence: TGTGCCAGCCAGAGGGGAGGTGGGGCCAACGTCCTGACTTTC.

This chain connects TRBV9 to TRBJ2-5, with D perhaps being TRBD1 or TRBD2 (5 bases each). Trimming shortened V by 4 bases and J by 4 bases, and 17 bases separated the two germline ends. Germline V gives CDR1 SGDLS, CDR2 YYNGEE. The CDR3 is 15 residues long. Here the CDR3 reads CASSPWGNGGETQYF. The CDR3 region has the DNA TGTGCCAGCAGCCCGTGGGGGAATGGTGGAGAGACCCAGTACTTC.

The V gene is TRBV28, the J gene TRBJ1-2; tentative D call: TRBD1 (6 bases). V gave up 6 bases and J gave up 7 bases, with 18 bases separating them. The V gene's germline CDR1 is MDHEN and CDR2 SYDVKM. The CDR3 is made up of 14 amino acids. This chain's CDR3 is CASRNPGGAGGYTF. CDR3 DNA: TGTGCCAGCAGGAATCCTGGGGGGGCGGGTGGCTACACCTTC.

The chain recombines TRBV7-9 with TRBJ1-3; maybe TRBD1 (6 bases). Trimming shortened V by 6 bases and J by 4 bases, and 10 bases separated the two germline ends. This CDR3 is built from 13 residues. Germline V gives CDR1 SEHNR, CDR2 FQNEAQ (reference sequence). The CDR3: CASRTGAGNTIYF. CDR3 nucleotide sequence: TGTGCCAGCAGGACAGGCGCAGGAAACACCATATATTTT. Full variable domain (missing parts from reference TRBV7-9 and TRBJ1-3): DTGVSQNPRHKITKRGQNVTFRCDPISEHNRLYWYRQTLGQGPEFLTYFQNEAQLEKSRLLSDRFSAERPKGSFSTLEIQRTEQGDSAMYLCASRTGAGNTIYFGEGSWLTVV.

The chain employs TRBV30 and TRBJ1-1; D perhaps matches TRBD1 (6 bases). Deletions cut 2 bases from V and 3 bases from J, with 16 bases between. Germline V CDR1 and CDR2: GTSNPN, SVGIG (reference sequence). The CDR3 runs 15 residues. The CDR3 DNA sequence: TGTGCCTGGAGTCCGCCCAGGGGCCTCTACACTGAAGCTTTCTTT. This gives the protein CAWSPPRGLYTEAFF.

This clone was counted a few times. The genes are TRBV5-1 and TRBJ2-5; 9 nucleotides align to TRBD2. Germline values: CDR1 SGHRS, CDR2 YFSETQ. The trim removed 5 bases at V and 5 bases at J, leaving 10 bases unmatched. CDR3 size: 15 residues. Written as DNA, the CDR3 is TGCGCCAGCAGGGAGCGCGGGGGGGCGATGGAGACCCAGTACTTC. Its translation: CASRERGGAMETQYF.

The gene calls are TRBV7-8 and TRBJ1-2; D is undetermined. The ends were cut back, 6 bases at V and 4 bases at J, with 6 bases in the middle. This CDR3 region has 11 residues. Germline values: CDR1 SGHVS, CDR2 FQNEAQ. The CDR3 is CASSLSYGYTF. The CDR3 DNA is TGTGCCAGCAGTTTAAGCTATGGCTACACCTTC.

The rearrangement links TRBV24-1 to TRBJ1-1, with D perhaps TRBD1 (5 bases). CDR1 and CDR2 (germline): KGHDR, SFDVKD. Between the trimmed V and J ends, which lost 2 bases and 0 bases, there was a span of 9 bases. The CDR3 consists of 15 residues. CDR3 bases: TGTGCCACCAGTGATTCAGGGACTATGAACACTGAAGCTTTCTTT. It yields the protein CATSDSGTMNTEAFF.

CDR3 protein: CASSSEGAGYGYTF. DNA for the CDR3: TGCGCCAGCAGCTCGGAGGGGGCTGGATATGGCTACACCTTC. This rearrangement joins TRBV5-1 to TRBJ1-2; TRBD1 aligns across 7 bases. Germline lookup yields CDR1 SGHRS and CDR2 YFSETQ. CDR3 length: 14 amino acids. Trimming cost V 3 bases and J 5 bases; bases outside gene matches: 7.

This chain's CDR3 is CASNTGVTDTQYF. Here the CDR3 DNA reads TGTGCCAGCAACACAGGGGTAACAGATACGCAGTATTTT. The rearrangement links TRBV5-6 to TRBJ2-3; 7 nucleotides line up with TRBD1. Germline V gene lookup returns CDR1 SGHDT and CDR2 YYEEEE. The CDR3 contains 13 residues. The J segment lost 3 bases and the V segment lost 6 bases, leaving 4 bases of the junction unmatched.